This T cell receptor (beta chain) was identified in a study of PD-L1 blockade in urothelial cancer. The wider study: Blood analysis was done at 3 weeks (second dose) and 6 weeks after treatment began.

Time point indicated: pretreatment peripheral blood. CDR3 length: 13 residues. Germline CDR1 is SGHNT and CDR2 is YYREEE (reference sequence). J gave up 3 bases and V 9 bases, and 3 bases lay outside the gene matches. Sequencing used immunoSEQ multiplex PCR; TCRdb keeps in-frame clones, though not all of them. The table has about 95,000 clones, about nine tenths seen once. The material was PBMCs, obtained around atezolizumab (anti-PD-L1) treatment. The sequence derives from a man between 60 and 70 years old with urothelial cancer. The rearrangement links TRBV5-4 to TRBJ2-3, with 11 bases identical to TRBD1. The CDR3 bases are TGTGCCACCTGGGACAGGGGGACAGATACGCAGTATTTT. Residues: CATWDRGTDTQYF. The whole variable domain, remainder taken from reference TRBV5-4 and TRBJ2-3, is ETGVTQSPTHLIKTRGQQVTLRCSSQSGHNTVSWYQQALGQGPQFIFQYYREEENGRGNFPPRFSGLQFPNYSSELNVNALELDDSALYLCATWDRGTDTQYFGPGTRLTVL.